This TCR beta chain was sequenced for a study of T cell repertoires in cytomegalovirus infection. Study context: Recently described HLA-C-restricted plus well-studied HLA-B-restricted CMV epitopes were used. Both a matching HLA type and CMV infection were indicated by public TCR beta signatures.

This CDR3 is 15 amino acids long. Germline V gene lookup returns CDR1 MNHEY and CDR2 SVGEGT. Trimming removed 2 bases from V and 0 bases from J, with 9 bases in between. MiXCR, applied by TCRdb to the reads, yields one record per CDR3 protein. The data hold some 800,000 distinct CDR3 sequences, with about 31% observed a single time. Study-wide points: Summed public TCR beta family frequency identified CMV carriers bearing the relevant HLA. What dominated the ex vivo response were HLA-C-restricted CMV-specific TCR beta clonotypes.

Worth noting for this clonotype: Antigen unknown.

This receptor was obtained from a human donor in good health (CMV status not recorded). Some clones in this sample may be carry-over from other donors' samples. The specimen was cultured CD8+ T cells from PBMCs, collected from culture after CMV antigen stimulation. The V and J genes are TRBV6-2 or TRBV6-3 and TRBJ2-3; D uncertain. The CDR3 loop is CASSYLKRSTDTQYF. The CDR3 DNA reads TGTGCCAGCAGTTACCTGAAAAGAAGCACAGATACGCAGTATTTT.